The 4 T cell receptor beta chains below come from one sample, sequenced in a study of cytomegalovirus exposure and HLA in healthy donors. A multiplex PCR was run with 60 Vbeta primers and 13 Jbeta primers. Generated by immunoSEQ multiplex PCR, the TCRdb table keeps only in-frame clones and is missing some. The sample shows 90,000 to 100,000 clones, approximately 71% of them seen only once. The sample taken for sequencing was PBMCs. Source of these receptors: a female donor in good health and CMV-seronegative.

The chain carries TRBV5-1 and TRBJ1-2, with TRBD1 matching over 9 bases. CDR3 length equals 14 residues. Losses at the gene ends were 7 bases for V and 5 bases for J; bases not matched to a gene: 9. CDR1 and CDR2 from the germline V gene are SGHRS and YFSETQ. In DNA form, the CDR3 reads TGCGCCAGCCGGGGAACAGGGGGCACATATGGCTACACCTTC. Translation: CASRGTGGTYGYTF.

This clone has a single count. Compared with germline, one end of the junction differs, possibly owing to a read error. This chain connects TRBV7-9 to TRBJ1-1, with D possibly being TRBD1 (5 bases). The CDR3 runs 15 residues. Germline CDR1 is SEHNR and CDR2 is FQNEAQ (reference sequence). The CDR3 spells CSSSRSVTGNTEAFF. In nucleotides, the CDR3 is TGTTCCAGCAGCCGTTCTGTTACAGGAAACACTGAAGCTTTCTTT. Looking up the rest from reference TRBV7-9 and TRBJ1-1 gives the full variable domain: DTGVSQNPRHKITKRGQNVTFRCDPISEHNRLYWYRQTLGQGPEFLTYFQNEAQLEKSRLLSDRFSAERPKGSFSTLEIQRTEQGDSAMYLCSSSRSVTGNTEAFFGQGTRLTVV.

The rearrangement links TRBV7-8 to TRBJ2-7, with a tentative D call TRBD2 (6 bases). The germline V and J ends were trimmed by 5 bases and 7 bases, with 15 bases remaining between them. CDR1 and CDR2 (germline): SGHVS, FQNEAQ. This CDR3 is 13 amino acids long. CDR3 protein: CASSRIPGGEQYF. CDR3 DNA: TGTGCCAGCAGCCGGATTCCAGGAGGGGAGCAGTACTTC.

This chain connects TRBV15 to TRBJ1-2, with D unclear. Per germline, CDR1 LNHNV and CDR2 YYDKDF (reference sequence). The CDR3 length is 15 residues. Deletions cut 4 bases from V and 6 bases from J, with 18 bases between. Here the CDR3 reads CATSTPPGNFHGYTF. CDR3 sequence (DNA): TGTGCCACCAGCACCCCCCCCGGGAATTTTCATGGCTACACCTTC.